These 18 T cell receptor beta chains came from one sample sequenced in a study of blood T cell repertoires in COVID-19. The repertoire was sequenced with immunoSEQ multiplex PCR; TCRdb's copy has only in-frame clones and lacks some. The sample yields 45,000 to 50,000 clones, around 82% seen once. Sequencing input: peripheral blood. These receptors all come from a middle-aged man with acute or convalescent COVID-19.

This chain joins TRBV11-2 and TRBJ2-5; 12 bases match TRBD2. CDR1 is SGHAT, CDR2 FQNNGV, per germline. The CDR3 is 16 amino acids. After removal of 2 bases from V and 4 bases from J, the junction contained 5 bases not matched to a gene. The CDR3 DNA sequence: TGTGCCAGCAGCTTAACTAGCGGGGGGCTTGGAGAGACCCAGTACTTC. Translated, it gives CASSLTSGGLGETQYF.

The gene calls are TRBV6-2 or TRBV6-3 and TRBJ2-3; TRBD2 matches 8 bases. The CDR3 has 15 residues. The trim removed 2 bases at V and 2 bases at J, leaving 3 bases unmatched. Germline loops: CDR1 MNHEY, CDR2 SVGEGT. CDR3: CASSYRGGLTDTQYF. CDR3 nucleotides: TGTGCCAGCAGTTACCGCGGGGGGCTCACAGATACGCAGTATTTT.

The chain links TRBV30 to TRBJ2-7; tentative D call: TRBD1 (6 bases). Germline CDR1 is GTSNPN and CDR2 is SVGIG (reference sequence). The length of the CDR3 is 13 residues. V lost 0 bases, J lost 4 bases, and 10 bases lay in between. In DNA form, the CDR3 reads TGTGCCTGGAGTGTACGCAGGGGTTACGAGCAGTACTTC. It translates to CAWSVRRGYEQYF.

V is TRBV5-6 and J is TRBJ1-3; the D gene is possibly TRBD1 (6 bases). Germline V gene lookup returns CDR1 SGHDT and CDR2 YYEEEE. Deletions cut 1 base from V and 2 bases from J, with 13 bases between. CDR3 length: 16 amino acids. The CDR3 DNA sequence: TGTGCCAGCAGCTTGAGTCCGACAGGAGCTGGAAACACCATATATTTT. Protein sequence: CASSLSPTGAGNTIYF.

The V call is TRBV6-6, the J call TRBJ2-7, with D hard to call. Germline assignment: CDR1 MNHNY and CDR2 SVGAGI (reference sequence). V was cut by 6 bases and J by 2 bases, with 11 bases left in between. The CDR3 is 13 amino acids. CDR3 sequence (DNA): TGTGCCAGCAGGGTCCCCCCTACCTACGAGCAGTACTTC. Translating gives CASRVPPTYEQYF.

V gene TRBV29-1 combines with J gene TRBJ2-7; 8 bases are a match to TRBD2. J lost 2 bases, V lost 6 bases, and 9 bases had no gene match. Germline CDR1 is SQVTM and CDR2 is ANQGSEA. The length of the CDR3 is 14 residues. The CDR3 is CSVRRGVPPYEQYF. CDR3 bases: TGCAGCGTGAGGCGGGGGGTCCCCCCCTACGAGCAGTACTTC.

This clone was seen a handful of times. V and J are TRBV9 and TRBJ2-2; D is ambiguous. Trimming took off 4 bases at V and 10 bases at J, with 11 bases between the two ends. Germline CDR1 reads SGDLS; CDR2 reads YYNGEE. The CDR3 runs to 12 residues. This chain's CDR3 is CASSPREEELFF. The CDR3 bases are TGTGCCAGCAGCCCGCGAGAGGAGGAGCTGTTTTTT.

The V and J genes are TRBV5-4 and TRBJ1-3; D is ambiguous. Trimming took off 4 bases at V and 0 bases at J, with 8 bases between the two ends. The CDR3 is made up of 14 amino acids. CDR1 and CDR2 (germline): SGHNT, YYREEE (reference sequence). The CDR3 is CASSVDNSGNTIYF. DNA of the CDR3: TGTGCCAGCAGCGTCGACAACTCTGGAAACACCATATATTTT. Using reference TRBV5-4 and TRBJ1-3 for the parts outside the CDR3, the full variable domain is ETGVTQSPTHLIKTRGQQVTLRCSSQSGHNTVSWYQQALGQGPQFIFQYYREEENGRGNFPPRFSGLQFPNYSSELNVNALELDDSALYLCASSVDNSGNTIYFGEGSWLTVV.

This clone was detected a few times. At the DNA level, this CDR3 is encoded by other sequences in the same sample as well. The rearrangement joins TRBV6-5 to TRBJ2-7; 9 bases line up with TRBD1. Germline V gene lookup returns CDR1 MNHEY and CDR2 SVGAGI. With V trimmed by 0 bases and J by 7 bases, 7 bases remained unmatched. CDR3 length: 15 amino acids. Here the CDR3 reads CASSYSGTGLVEQYF. CDR3 in DNA: TGTGCCAGCAGTTACTCAGGGACAGGGCTTGTTGAGCAGTACTTC.

This clone was counted a few times. V and J are TRBV19 and TRBJ2-7; D is possibly TRBD2 (5 bases). V gave up 6 bases and J gave up 5 bases, with 8 bases separating them. Looked up from germline, CDR1 is LNHDA and CDR2 is SQIVND (reference sequence). The CDR3 extends over 11 amino acids. The CDR3 nucleotides are TGTGCCAGTAGAGGAGGCCACGAGCAGTACTTC. Its protein is CASRGGHEQYF.

The rearrangement links TRBV3-1 (or the pseudogene TRBV3-2) to TRBJ2-1; 8 nucleotides match TRBD1. Trimming took 3 bases from V and 6 from J; bases not matched to a gene: 7. This CDR3 is built from 15 residues. CDR1 is LGHDT, CDR2 YNNKEL, per germline (reference sequence). The CDR3 loop is CASSQNRGFFNEQFF. CDR3 sequence (DNA): TGTGCCAGCAGCCAGAACAGGGGGTTCTTCAATGAGCAGTTCTTC.

In its sample, this clone is large. Other DNA sequences within the sample encode an identical CDR3. The chain is built from TRBV6-4 and TRBJ2-1; TRBD2 matches at 11 bases. CDR1 and CDR2 from the germline V gene are MRHNA and SNTAGT. V lost 0 bases to trimming and J lost 7 bases; unmatched junction nucleotides: 2. The CDR3 contains 15 residues. The CDR3 DNA reads as TGTGCCAGCAGTGACTCGTCTAGCGGGGGGAATGAGCAGTTCTTC. Its translation: CASSDSSSGGNEQFF.

V is TRBV6-1 and J is TRBJ2-1; D is perhaps TRBD2 (6 bases). The germline V and J ends were trimmed by 0 bases and 5 bases, with 8 bases remaining between them. Germline lookup yields CDR1 MNHNS and CDR2 SASEGT. CDR3 size: 14 residues. The CDR3 region has the DNA TGTGCCAGCAGTGAAGCAGGCGGGGACAATGAGCAGTTCTTC. The encoded protein is CASSEAGGDNEQFF.

The chain uses TRBV29-1 and TRBJ1-2; D is unresolved. CDR3 length equals 12 residues. Trimming took off 4 bases at V and 4 bases at J, with 10 bases between the two ends. Germline loops: CDR1 SQVTM, CDR2 ANQGSEA. CDR3 residues: CSVGSTAYGYTF. The CDR3 coding sequence is TGCAGCGTTGGGAGCACGGCCTATGGCTACACCTTC. The full variable domain, rest sourced from reference TRBV29-1 and TRBJ1-2, is SAVISQKPSRDICQRGTSLTIQCQVDSQVTMMFWYRQQPGQSLTLIATANQGSEATYESGFVIDKFPISRPNLTFSTLTVSNMSPEDSSIYLCSVGSTAYGYTFGSGTRLTVV.

This clone was seen only once. The chain joins TRBV5-1 to TRBJ2-2, with 9 bases that match TRBD1. V dropped 3 bases and J dropped 0; count of bases not matched to a gene: 3. The CDR3 extends over 16 amino acids. CDR1 is SGHRS, CDR2 YFSETQ, per germline. This CDR3 reads CASSSQGATNTGELFF. The CDR3 nucleotides read TGCGCCAGCAGCTCACAGGGGGCAACGAACACCGGGGAGCTGTTTTTT.

The chain couples TRBV3-1 (or the pseudogene TRBV3-2) to TRBJ2-2; perhaps TRBD2 as D (6 bases). Germline CDR1 and CDR2: LGHDT and YNNKEL (reference sequence). The CDR3 has 16 amino acids. V was pared by 6 bases and J by 7 bases, with 21 bases between. The CDR3, as DNA: TGTGCCAGCAGGATCGTCGGGAGTCAGGAACACGGGGAGCTGTTTTTT. It yields the protein CASRIVGSQEHGELFF.

The chain combines TRBV6-2 or TRBV6-3 with TRBJ1-1; D is undetermined. Germline assignment: CDR1 MNHEY and CDR2 SVGEGT. Trimming removed 3 bases at V and 1 base at J, with 9 bases between. The CDR3 spans 14 residues. The CDR3 nucleotides are TGTGCCAGCAGTTATATAACGGGGAACACTGAAGCTTTCTTT. Translating gives CASSYITGNTEAFF.

The rearrangement links TRBV5-4 to TRBJ2-7; TRBD2 might be the D (7 bases). The CDR3 consists of 15 residues. V lost 4 bases and J 5 bases, leaving 19 bases between the germline ends. Germline CDR1 reads SGHNT; CDR2 reads YYREEE (reference sequence). The CDR3 reads CASSQSLGGADEQYF. The CDR3 coding sequence is TGTGCCAGCAGCCAATCCCTTGGGGGGGCTGACGAGCAGTACTTC.